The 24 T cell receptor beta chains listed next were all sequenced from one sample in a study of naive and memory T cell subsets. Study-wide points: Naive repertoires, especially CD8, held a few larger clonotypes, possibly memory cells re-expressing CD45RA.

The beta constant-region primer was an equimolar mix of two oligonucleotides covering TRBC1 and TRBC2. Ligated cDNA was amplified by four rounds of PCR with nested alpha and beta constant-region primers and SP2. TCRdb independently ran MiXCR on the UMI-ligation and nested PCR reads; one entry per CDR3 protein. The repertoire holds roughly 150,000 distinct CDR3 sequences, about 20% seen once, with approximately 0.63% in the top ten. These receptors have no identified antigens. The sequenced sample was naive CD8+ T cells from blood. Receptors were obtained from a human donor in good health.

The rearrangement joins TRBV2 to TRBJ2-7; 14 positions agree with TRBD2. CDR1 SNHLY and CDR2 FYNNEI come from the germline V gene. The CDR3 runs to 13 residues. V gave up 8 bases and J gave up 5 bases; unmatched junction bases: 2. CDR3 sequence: CASRTSGRNEQYF. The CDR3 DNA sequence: TGTGCCAGCCGGACTAGCGGGAGGAACGAGCAGTACTTC.

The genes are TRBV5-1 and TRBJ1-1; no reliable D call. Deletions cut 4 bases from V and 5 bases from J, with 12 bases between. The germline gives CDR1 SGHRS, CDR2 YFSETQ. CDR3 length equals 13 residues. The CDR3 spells CASSVDTETEAFF. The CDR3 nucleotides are TGCGCCAGCAGCGTCGACACGGAGACTGAAGCTTTCTTT.

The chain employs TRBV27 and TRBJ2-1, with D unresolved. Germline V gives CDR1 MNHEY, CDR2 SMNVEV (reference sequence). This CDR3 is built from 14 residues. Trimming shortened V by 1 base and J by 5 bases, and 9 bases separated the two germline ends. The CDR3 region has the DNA TGTGCCAGCAGTTTATTACCAGGCAACAATGAGCAGTTCTTC. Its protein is CASSLLPGNNEQFF.

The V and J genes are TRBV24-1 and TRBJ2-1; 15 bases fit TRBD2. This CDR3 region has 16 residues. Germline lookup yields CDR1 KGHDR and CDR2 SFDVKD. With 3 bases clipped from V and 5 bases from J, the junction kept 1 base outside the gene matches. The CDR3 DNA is TGTGCCACCAGTGATAGGACTAGCGGGAGGGACAATGAGCAGTTCTTC. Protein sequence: CATSDRTSGRDNEQFF.

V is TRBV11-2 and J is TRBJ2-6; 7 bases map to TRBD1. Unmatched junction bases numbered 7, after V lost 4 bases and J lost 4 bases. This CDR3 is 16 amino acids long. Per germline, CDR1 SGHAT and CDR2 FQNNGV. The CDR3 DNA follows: TGTGCCAGCAGCTCCCTAGGGGGCGCCGGGGCCAACGTCCTGACTTTC. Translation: CASSSLGGAGANVLTF.

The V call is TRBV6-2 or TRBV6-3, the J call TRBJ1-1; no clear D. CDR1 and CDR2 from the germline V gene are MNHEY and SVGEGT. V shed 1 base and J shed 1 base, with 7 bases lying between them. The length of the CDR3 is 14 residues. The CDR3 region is CASSYWPSNTEAFF. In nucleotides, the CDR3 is TGTGCCAGCAGTTACTGGCCTTCGAACACTGAAGCTTTCTTT.

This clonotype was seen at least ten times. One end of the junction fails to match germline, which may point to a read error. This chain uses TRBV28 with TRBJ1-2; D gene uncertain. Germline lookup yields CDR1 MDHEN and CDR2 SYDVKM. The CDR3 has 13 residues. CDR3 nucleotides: TGTGCCAGCAGTTATTATACCGGGCCCCACCCCCTTTTC. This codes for CASSYYTGPHPLF.

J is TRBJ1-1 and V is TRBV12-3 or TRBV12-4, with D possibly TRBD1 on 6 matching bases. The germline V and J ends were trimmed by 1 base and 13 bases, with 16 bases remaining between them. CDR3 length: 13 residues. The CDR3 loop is CASSLGGGLESFF. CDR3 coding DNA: TGTGCCAGCAGTTTAGGGGGGGGCCTGGAGAGTTTCTTT.

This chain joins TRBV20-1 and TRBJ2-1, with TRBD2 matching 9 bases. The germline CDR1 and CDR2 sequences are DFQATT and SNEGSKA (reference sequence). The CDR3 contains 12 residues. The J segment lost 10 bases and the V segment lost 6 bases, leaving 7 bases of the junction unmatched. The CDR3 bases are TGCAGTGCCGAAGGGACTAGCTGGGAGCAGTTCTTC. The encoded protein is CSAEGTSWEQFF.

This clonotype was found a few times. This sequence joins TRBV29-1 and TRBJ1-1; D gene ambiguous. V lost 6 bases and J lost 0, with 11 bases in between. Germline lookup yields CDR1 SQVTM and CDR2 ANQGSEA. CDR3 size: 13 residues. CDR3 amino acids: CSVREALNTEAFF. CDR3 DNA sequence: TGCAGCGTCCGAGAGGCCCTGAACACTGAAGCTTTCTTT.

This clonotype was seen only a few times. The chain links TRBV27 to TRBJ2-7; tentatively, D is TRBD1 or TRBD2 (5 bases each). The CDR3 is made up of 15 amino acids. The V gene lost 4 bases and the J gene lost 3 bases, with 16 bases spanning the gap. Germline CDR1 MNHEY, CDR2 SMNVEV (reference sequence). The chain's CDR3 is CASSSPGTGNYEQYF. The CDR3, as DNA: TGTGCCAGCAGTTCCCCGGGGACGGGAAACTACGAGCAGTACTTC.

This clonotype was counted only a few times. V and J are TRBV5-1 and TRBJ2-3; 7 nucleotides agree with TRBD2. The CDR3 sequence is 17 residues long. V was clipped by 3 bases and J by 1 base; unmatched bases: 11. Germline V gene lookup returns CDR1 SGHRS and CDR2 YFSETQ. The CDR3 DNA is TGCGCCAGCAGCTCCTGGCTTGCGGGAGACGGCACAGATACGCAGTATTTT. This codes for CASSSWLAGDGTDTQYF. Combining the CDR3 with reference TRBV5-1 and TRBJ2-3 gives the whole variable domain KAGVTQTPRYLIKTRGQQVTLSCSPISGHRSVSWYQQTPGQGLQFLFEYFSETQRNKGNFPGRFSGRQFSNSRSEMNVSTLELGDSALYLCASSSWLAGDGTDTQYFGPGTRLTVL.

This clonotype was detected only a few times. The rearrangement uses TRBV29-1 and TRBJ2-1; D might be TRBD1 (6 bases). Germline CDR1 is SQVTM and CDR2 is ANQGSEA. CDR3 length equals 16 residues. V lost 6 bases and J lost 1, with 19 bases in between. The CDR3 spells CSVILPGVMSYNEQFF. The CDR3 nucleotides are TGCAGCGTCATCCTCCCAGGGGTTATGTCCTACAATGAGCAGTTCTTC.

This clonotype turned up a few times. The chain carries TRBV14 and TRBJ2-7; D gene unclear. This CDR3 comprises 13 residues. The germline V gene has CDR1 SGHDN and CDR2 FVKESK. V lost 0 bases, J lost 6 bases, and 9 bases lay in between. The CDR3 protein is CASSQDTAFEQYF. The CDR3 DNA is TGTGCCAGCAGCCAAGATACAGCGTTCGAGCAGTACTTC.

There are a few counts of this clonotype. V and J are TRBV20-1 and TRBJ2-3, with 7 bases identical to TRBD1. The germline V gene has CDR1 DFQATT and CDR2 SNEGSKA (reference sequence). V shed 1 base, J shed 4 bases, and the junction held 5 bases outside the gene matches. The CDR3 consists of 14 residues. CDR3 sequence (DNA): TGCAGTGCTAGAGGACAGGGATTCCCAGATACGCAGTATTTT. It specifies CSARGQGFPDTQYF.

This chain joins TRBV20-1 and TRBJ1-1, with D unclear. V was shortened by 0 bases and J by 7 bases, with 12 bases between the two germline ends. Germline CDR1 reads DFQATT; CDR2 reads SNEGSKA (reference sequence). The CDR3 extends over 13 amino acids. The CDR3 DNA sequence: TGCAGTGCTAGAGATACGGTGTCAGTTGAAGCTTTCTTT. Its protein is CSARDTVSVEAFF.

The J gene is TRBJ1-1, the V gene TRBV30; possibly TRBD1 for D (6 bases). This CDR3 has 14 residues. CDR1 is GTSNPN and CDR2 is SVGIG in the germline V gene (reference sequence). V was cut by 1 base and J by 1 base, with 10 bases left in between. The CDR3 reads CAWSAGGPNTEAFF. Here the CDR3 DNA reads TGTGCCTGGAGTGCGGGGGGGCCGAACACTGAAGCTTTCTTT.

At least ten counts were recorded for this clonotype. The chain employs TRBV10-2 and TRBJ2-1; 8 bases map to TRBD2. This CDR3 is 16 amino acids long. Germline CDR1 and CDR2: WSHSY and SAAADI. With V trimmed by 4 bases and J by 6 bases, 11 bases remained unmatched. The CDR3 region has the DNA TGCGCCAGCAGTGTCGGGGGGGAGATTCCTATCAATGAGCAGTTCTTC. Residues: CASSVGGEIPINEQFF.

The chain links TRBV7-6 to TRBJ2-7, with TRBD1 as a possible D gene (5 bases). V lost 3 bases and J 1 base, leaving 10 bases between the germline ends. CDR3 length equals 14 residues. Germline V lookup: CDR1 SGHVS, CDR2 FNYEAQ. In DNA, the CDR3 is TGTGCCAGCAGCTTGCAGCAGGGATCCTACGAGCAGTACTTC. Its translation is CASSLQQGSYEQYF.

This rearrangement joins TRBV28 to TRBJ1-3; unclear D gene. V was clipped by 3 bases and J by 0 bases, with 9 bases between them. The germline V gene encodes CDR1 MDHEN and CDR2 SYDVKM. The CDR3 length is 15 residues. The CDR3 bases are TGTGCCAGCAGTTTTTTAGACAACTCTGGAAACACCATATATTTT. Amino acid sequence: CASSFLDNSGNTIYF.

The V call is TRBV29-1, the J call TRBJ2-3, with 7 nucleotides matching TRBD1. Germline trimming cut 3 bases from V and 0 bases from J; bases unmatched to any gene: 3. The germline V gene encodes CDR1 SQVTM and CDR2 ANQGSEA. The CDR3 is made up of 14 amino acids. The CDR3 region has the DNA TGCAGCGTTGACGGACAGGAGAGCACAGATACGCAGTATTTT. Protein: CSVDGQESTDTQYF.

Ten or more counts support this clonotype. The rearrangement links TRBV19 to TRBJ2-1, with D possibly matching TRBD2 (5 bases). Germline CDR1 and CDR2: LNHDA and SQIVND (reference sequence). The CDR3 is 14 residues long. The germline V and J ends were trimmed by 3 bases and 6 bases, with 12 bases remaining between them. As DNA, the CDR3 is TGTGCCAGTAGTATGGGGAGCGGTCTCAATGAGCAGTTCTTC. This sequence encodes CASSMGSGLNEQFF.

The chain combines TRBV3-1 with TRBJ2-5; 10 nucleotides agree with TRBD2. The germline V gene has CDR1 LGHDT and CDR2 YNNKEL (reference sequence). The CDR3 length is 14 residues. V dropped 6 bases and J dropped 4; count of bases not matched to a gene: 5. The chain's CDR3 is CASSPWTSGETQYF. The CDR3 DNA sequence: TGTGCCAGCAGTCCCTGGACTAGCGGAGAGACCCAGTACTTC.

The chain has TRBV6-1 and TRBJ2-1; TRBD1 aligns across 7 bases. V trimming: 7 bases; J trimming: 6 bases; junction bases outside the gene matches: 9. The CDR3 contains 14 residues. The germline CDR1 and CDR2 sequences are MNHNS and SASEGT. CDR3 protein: CASTDGRGPNEQFF. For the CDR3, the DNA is TGTGCCAGCACTGACGGTAGGGGGCCCAATGAGCAGTTCTTC.